This TCR beta chain comes out of a study of cytomegalovirus exposure and HLA in healthy donors. Findings and limits, study-wide: A missense variant in DCLRE1C was later tied to TCR beta V- and J-gene trimming.

As for this clone: What it binds is not known.

V was clipped by 5 bases and J by 0 bases, with 9 bases between them. CDR3 size: 14 residues. Germline CDR1 is SGHTA and CDR2 is FQGNSA. PCR amplification relied on 60 Vbeta primers (plus 13 Jbeta primers). TCRdb's table, derived via immunoSEQ multiplex PCR, lists solely in-frame clones and lacks some. The sample includes about 38,000 clones, about 66% seen only once; the top ten take less than 20%. This TCR was sampled from a man aged 50-59 years in good health and CMV-seropositive. The sample consisted of PBMCs. This chain links TRBV7-2 with TRBJ2-3, with no clear D. The CDR3 DNA follows: TGTGCCAGCAGCATACTCCCGAGCACAGATACGCAGTATTTT. Translation: CASSILPSTDTQYF.